One sample yielded the 24 T cell receptor beta chains listed below, sequenced in a study of radiation and T cells in renal cell carcinoma. Sample time point: blood 2 weeks post-SBRT. The treatment denotes: 15 Gy SBRT to primary tumor, nephrectomy 4 weeks later. TCRdb's table, derived via immunoSEQ multiplex PCR, lists solely in-frame clones and lacks some. The profile shows tens of thousands of clones, more than 80% of them singletons. Specimen: blood, collected from a patient whose treatment included radiotherapy and nephrectomy. These TCRs come from a woman in her 70s with renal cell carcinoma.

In its sample, this clone was seen a few times. The V gene is TRBV20-1, the J gene TRBJ2-5; D unclear. V gave up 8 bases and J gave up 5 bases, with 12 bases separating them. Germline V gene lookup returns CDR1 DFQATT and CDR2 SNEGSKA (reference sequence). The CDR3 consists of 11 residues. The CDR3 loop reads CSISERETQYF. Written as DNA, the CDR3 is TGCAGTATTTCGGAGAGGGAGACCCAGTACTTC.

V and J are TRBV9 and TRBJ2-7, with D possibly being TRBD1 (6 bases). Trimming took off 0 bases at V and 1 base at J, with 11 bases between the two ends. The CDR3 runs 15 residues. Germline V gives CDR1 SGDLS, CDR2 YYNGEE. CDR3 in amino acids: CASSVGGTSSYEQYF. CDR3 DNA: TGTGCCAGCAGCGTAGGTGGGACATCATCCTACGAGCAGTACTTC.

The DNA for the CDR3 is TGTGCCAGCAGCTCCCCCCGTGGGGTGACCTACAATGAGCAGTTCTTC. Its protein product is CASSSPRGVTYNEQFF. The V and J genes are TRBV11-2 and TRBJ2-1, with unresolved D. Per the germline V gene, CDR1 is SGHAT and CDR2 is FQNNGV. This CDR3 region has 16 residues. Trimming removed 4 bases at V and 2 bases at J, with 15 bases between. The full variable domain, with the rest looked up from reference TRBV11-2 and TRBJ2-1, is EAGVAQSPRYKIIEKRQSVAFWCNPISGHATLYWYQQILGQGPKLLIQFQNNGVVDDSQLPKDRFSAERLKGVDSTLKIQPAKLEDSAVYLCASSSPRGVTYNEQFFGPGTRLTVL.

The rearrangement links TRBV9 to TRBJ2-5, with D possibly being TRBD2 (7 bases). CDR3 length equals 16 residues. From germline, CDR1 is SGDLS and CDR2 YYNGEE. Trimming pared 4 bases from V and 5 bases from J, leaving 21 bases between. The CDR3 loop is CASSSSRGGDWETQYF. CDR3 coding DNA: TGTGCCAGCAGCTCGAGCAGGGGAGGGGACTGGGAGACCCAGTACTTC.

The chain combines TRBV6-5 with TRBJ1-2; D may be TRBD1 (6 bases). V lost 5 bases and J 1 base, leaving 14 bases between the germline ends. CDR1 and CDR2 from the germline V gene are MNHEY and SVGAGI. The CDR3 has 15 amino acids. The CDR3 bases are TGTGCCAGCAGTGGAACAGGGACCCTTAACTATGGCTACACCTTC. Protein product: CASSGTGTLNYGYTF.

The CDR3 DNA reads as TGTGCCAGTAGTTACCCCCAGGGGAGGGACACCGGGGAGCTGTTTTTT. Amino acids: CASSYPQGRDTGELFF. The gene calls are TRBV19 and TRBJ2-2; perhaps TRBD2 as D (7 bases). Germline lookup yields CDR1 LNHDA and CDR2 SQIVND (reference sequence). V was clipped by 5 bases and J by 3 bases, with 16 bases between them. CDR3 length: 16 residues.

This rearrangement joins TRBV10-1 to TRBJ2-2, with 9 nucleotides matching TRBD1. The germline V gene encodes CDR1 WNHNN and CDR2 SYGVQD (reference sequence). The CDR3 contains 17 residues. With V trimmed by 0 bases and J by 5 bases, 7 bases remained unmatched. CDR3 bases: TGCGCCAGCAGTGAGTCAAACAGGGGGCGCCGGACCGGGGAGCTGTTTTTT. The encoded protein is CASSESNRGRRTGELFF.

This rearrangement joins TRBV5-1 to TRBJ2-1; 8 bases are a match to TRBD1. Per the germline V gene, CDR1 is SGHRS and CDR2 is YFSETQ. The CDR3 is 14 residues long. Trimming took 6 bases from V and 5 from J; bases not matched to a gene: 7. The CDR3 spells CASTRTGPDNEQFF. CDR3 sequence (DNA): TGCGCCAGCACTCGGACAGGGCCGGACAATGAGCAGTTCTTC.

This clone was seen a single time. The chain joins TRBV6-5 to TRBJ2-2; no clear D. Germline lookup yields CDR1 MNHEY and CDR2 SVGAGI. CDR3 length: 15 amino acids. The V end was cut by 0 bases, the J end by 1 base, with 6 bases between. The CDR3 sequence: CASSYSPRNTGELFF. The CDR3 region has the DNA TGTGCCAGCAGTTACTCACCGAGGAACACCGGGGAGCTGTTTTTT.

The genes are TRBV19 and TRBJ2-3; D call uncertain. Germline CDR1 reads LNHDA; CDR2 reads SQIVND (reference sequence). This CDR3 comprises 15 residues. Trimming removed 1 base from V and 4 bases from J, with 12 bases in between. DNA for the CDR3: TGTGCCAGTAGTATAGGAGACTCTTCGGCAGATACGCAGTATTTT. It codes for CASSIGDSSADTQYF. Using reference TRBV19 and TRBJ2-3 for the parts outside the CDR3, the full variable domain is DGGITQSPKYLFRKEGQNVTLSCEQNLNHDAMYWYRQDPGQGLRLIYYSQIVNDFQKGDIAEGYSVSREKKESFPLTVTSAQKNPTAFYLCASSIGDSSADTQYFGPGTRLTVL.

Sample share makes this clone medium-sized. J is TRBJ1-1 and V is TRBV7-8; D perhaps matches TRBD1 (6 bases). Germline CDR1 is SGHVS and CDR2 is FQNEAQ. CDR3 length equals 16 residues. V dropped 1 base and J dropped 0 bases, with 12 bases sitting between them. This CDR3 is CASSLEGGFMNTEAFF. CDR3 bases: TGTGCCAGCAGCTTAGAAGGGGGATTCATGAACACTGAAGCTTTCTTT. Variable domain in full (rest from reference TRBV7-8 and TRBJ1-1): GAGVSQSPRYKVAKRGQDVALRCDPISGHVSLFWYQQALGQGPEFLTYFQNEAQLDKSGLPSDRFFAERPEGSVSTLKIQRTQQEDSAVYLCASSLEGGFMNTEAFFGQGTRLTVV.

As concerns this clone: Other DNA sequences from this sample encode an identical CDR3 as well. The genes are TRBV7-9 and TRBJ2-3; D is unclear. Per the germline V gene, CDR1 is SEHNR and CDR2 is FQNEAQ (reference sequence). Trimming took off 5 bases at V and 3 bases at J, with 9 bases between the two ends. There are 13 residues in the CDR3. In DNA form, the CDR3 reads TGTGCCAGCAGCCGAACGGTGACAGATACGCAGTATTTT. Translated: CASSRTVTDTQYF.

The genes are TRBV6-1 and TRBJ2-4; D is unclear. The V end lost 4 bases, the J end lost 7 bases, and 23 bases lay between the germline ends. Germline V CDR1 and CDR2: MNHNS, SASEGT. This CDR3 has 17 residues. The DNA of the CDR3 is TGTGCCAGCAGTGGTCGTGCTGGCCGCGATGTGGGGAACATTCAGTACTTC. Amino acid sequence: CASSGRAGRDVGNIQYF.

This chain uses TRBV4-2 with TRBJ1-1, with a possible D match to TRBD1 (6 bases). Trimming removed 2 bases from V and 3 bases from J, with 13 bases in between. Per germline, CDR1 LGHNA and CDR2 YNFKEQ. The CDR3 covers 15 residues. CDR3 residues: CASSQQRTADTEAFF. The DNA for the CDR3 is TGTGCCAGCAGCCAACAGCGGACAGCGGACACTGAAGCTTTCTTT.

The chain combines TRBV30 with TRBJ2-7; 12 bases fit TRBD2. After removal of 3 bases from V and 3 bases from J, the junction contained 6 bases not matched to a gene. The CDR3 runs 15 residues. From germline, CDR1 is GTSNPN and CDR2 SVGIG (reference sequence). For the CDR3, the DNA is TGTGCCTGGAGGCCGGGACTAGCGGGTTTCTACGAGCAGTACTTC. Encoded protein: CAWRPGLAGFYEQYF.

The chain joins TRBV5-5 to TRBJ1-5; no clear D. V was shortened by 1 base and J by 1 base, with 9 bases between the two germline ends. Looked up from germline, CDR1 is SGHKS and CDR2 is YYEKEE (reference sequence). This CDR3 has 15 amino acids. CDR3 amino acids: CASSLTKKSNQPQHF. In DNA form, the CDR3 reads TGTGCCAGCAGCTTGACGAAGAAGAGCAATCAGCCCCAGCATTTT.

This sequence joins TRBV15 and TRBJ2-7; a weak D match, TRBD2 (5 bases). CDR1 LNHNV and CDR2 YYDKDF come from the germline V gene (reference sequence). Deletions cut 5 bases from V and 0 bases from J, with 17 bases between. This CDR3 has 16 residues. Here the CDR3 DNA reads TGTGCCACCAGCCCTGAGACCGGGAAGATCTCCTACGAGCAGTACTTC. This sequence encodes CATSPETGKISYEQYF.

V and J are TRBV5-1 and TRBJ2-1; D possibly matches TRBD1 or TRBD2 (6 bases each). The CDR3 loop spans 16 amino acids. Deletions cut 0 bases from V and 0 bases from J, with 10 bases between. CDR1 and CDR2 (germline): SGHRS, YFSETQ. The CDR3 region is CASSLAEGGSYNEQFF. CDR3 nucleotide sequence: TGCGCCAGCAGCTTGGCCGAGGGGGGCTCCTACAATGAGCAGTTCTTC.

V gene TRBV5-1 combines with J gene TRBJ2-3; 7 bases are shared with TRBD1. The V gene end was trimmed by 3 bases and the J gene end by 2 bases; junction bases not matched to a gene: 9. Germline V gene sequence: CDR1 SGHRS, CDR2 YFSETQ. The CDR3 loop spans 16 amino acids. CDR3 region: CASSSGTDSLTDTQYF. The CDR3 DNA follows: TGCGCCAGCAGCTCAGGGACAGACTCTCTCACAGATACGCAGTATTTT.

The chain joins TRBV19 to TRBJ1-5; D is perhaps TRBD1 (5 bases). CDR3 length: 17 residues. Trimming cost V 3 bases and J 3 bases, with 18 bases left between them. The germline V gene has CDR1 LNHDA and CDR2 SQIVND (reference sequence). In nucleotides, the CDR3 is TGTGCCAGTAGTATCCCCACGGGGGGTTGGGACAATCAGCCCCAGCATTTT. Residues: CASSIPTGGWDNQPQHF.

The chain links TRBV6-6 to TRBJ2-7; D might be TRBD1 (5 bases). CDR3 size: 13 residues. From germline, CDR1 is MNHNY and CDR2 SVGAGI (reference sequence). Trimming took 6 bases from V and 4 from J, leaving 13 bases between them. The CDR3 reads CASRLPSGYEQYF. The CDR3 region has the DNA TGTGCCAGCAGACTACCTTCAGGGTACGAGCAGTACTTC.

The chain joins TRBV4-3 to TRBJ1-2; TRBD1 agrees at 7 bases. V lost 4 bases and J lost 10; bases outside the gene matches: 12. The CDR3 is made up of 14 amino acids. The germline V gene encodes CDR1 LGHNA and CDR2 YSLEER. DNA for the CDR3: TGCGCCAGCAGCCCTCAGGGGGGGGCCGAAGTCTACACCTTC. This codes for CASSPQGGAEVYTF.

J is TRBJ2-1 and V is TRBV2, with D tentatively TRBD2 (6 bases). This CDR3 spans 13 amino acids. CDR1 and CDR2 from the germline V gene are SNHLY and FYNNEI. V was shortened by 8 bases and J by 4 bases, with 12 bases between the two germline ends. The CDR3 nucleotides read TGTGCCAGCTCCCTAGCGCCATACAATGAGCAGTTCTTC. It encodes CASSLAPYNEQFF.

V usage is TRBV6-5 and J usage is TRBJ1-6; no definite D call. Germline V gene lookup returns CDR1 MNHEY and CDR2 SVGAGI. This CDR3 is 15 amino acids long. V lost 2 bases to trimming and J lost 9 bases, with 14 bases between them. The CDR3 DNA follows: TGTGCCAGCAGTTACGACTCTCCCGTATCTTCACCCCTCCACTTT. Its protein is CASSYDSPVSSPLHF.